This entry lists 18 T cell receptor beta chains sequenced from one sample in a study of cytomegalovirus exposure and HLA in healthy donors. 60 Vbeta and 13 Jbeta primers were used in PCR. TCRdb's copy holds only in-frame clones and misses some; the assay was immunoSEQ multiplex PCR. This table holds tens of thousands of clones, over 70% found once. Sequencing input: PBMCs. These receptors originate from a woman between 35 and 50 years old in good health and CMV-seropositive.

CDR3 loop: CASSLRGGAGRNSYEQYF. DNA for the CDR3: TGTGCCAGCTCACTACGTGGTGGGGCAGGGCGTAATTCCTACGAGCAGTACTTC. V usage is TRBV18 and J usage is TRBJ2-7; tentative D call: TRBD1 (5 bases). The CDR3 covers 18 residues. Germline V gives CDR1 KGHSH, CDR2 LQKENI. V was cut by 4 bases and J by 1 base, with 23 bases left in between.

The rearrangement uses TRBV11-3 and TRBJ1-1, with D tentatively TRBD1 (5 bases). The CDR3 extends over 14 amino acids. CDR1 is SGHNT and CDR2 is YENEEA in the germline V gene. The V and J ends lost 6 bases and 1 base respectively, with 12 bases between them. The CDR3 nucleotides are TGTGCCAGCAGTCCACAGGAAGCGAACACTGAAGCTTTCTTT. The encoded protein is CASSPQEANTEAFF.

This clone has only one observation. This chain uses TRBV6-5 with TRBJ1-1; D remains unclear. The V gene's germline CDR1 is MNHEY and CDR2 SVGAGI. The V gene lost 0 bases and the J gene lost 10 bases, with 15 bases spanning the gap. This CDR3 is 14 amino acids long. For the CDR3, the DNA is TGTGCCAGCAGTTACTCGCAGCCAACCACGGGAGCTTTCTTT. Its translation: CASSYSQPTTGAFF.

The gene calls are TRBV11-2 and TRBJ2-3; TRBD1 matches 9 bases. The ends lost 0 bases at V and 4 bases at J; junction bases unmatched: 8. This CDR3 has 17 amino acids. Germline V lookup: CDR1 SGHAT, CDR2 FQNNGV. This CDR3 is CASSLDGTGSVSDTQYF. The CDR3 coding sequence is TGTGCCAGCAGCTTAGATGGGACAGGGTCGGTATCAGATACGCAGTATTTT.

This clone occurred a few times. The chain joins TRBV2 to TRBJ1-1; TRBD1 matches 9 bases. With 4 bases clipped from V and 4 bases from J, the junction kept 4 bases outside the gene matches. Germline CDR1 SNHLY, CDR2 FYNNEI. The CDR3 is made up of 14 amino acids. The DNA for the CDR3 is TGTGCCAGCAGTGTTCGACAGGGGGGCACTGAAGCTTTCTTT. This sequence encodes CASSVRQGGTEAFF.

The chain couples TRBV6-5 to TRBJ2-7; 8 positions agree with TRBD1. Trimming cost V 6 bases and J 9 bases; bases outside gene matches: 13. This CDR3 is 14 amino acids long. Germline V gene sequence: CDR1 MNHEY, CDR2 SVGAGI. The CDR3 sequence is CASRQRTGTSGQYF. CDR3 DNA: TGTGCCAGCAGACAGAGGACAGGGACATCGGGGCAGTACTTC.

This chain uses TRBV7-9 with TRBJ2-2; D unresolved. Looked up from germline, CDR1 is SEHNR and CDR2 is FQNEAQ (reference sequence). This CDR3 has 13 residues. The V end lost 5 bases, the J end lost 5 bases, and 9 bases lay between the germline ends. CDR3 protein: CASSEVVTGELFF. Written as DNA, the CDR3 is TGTGCCAGCAGCGAAGTAGTGACCGGGGAGCTGTTTTTT.

CDR3 sequence reads: CASSVPQGGGYTF. DNA for the CDR3: TGTGCCAGTAGTGTCCCGCAAGGGGGAGGCTACACCTTC. J is TRBJ1-2 and V is TRBV19, with D tentatively TRBD1 (6 bases). This CDR3 is built from 13 residues. Germline assignment: CDR1 LNHDA and CDR2 SQIVND (reference sequence). The ends were cut back, 5 bases at V and 8 bases at J, with 15 bases in the middle.

The rearrangement links TRBV5-1 to TRBJ1-4; 8 bases map to TRBD1. The CDR3 loop spans 15 amino acids. V shed 5 bases and J 7 bases; nucleotides not matched to a gene: 10. Germline V gives CDR1 SGHRS, CDR2 YFSETQ. CDR3 sequence: CASRGDRSGFEKLFF. The DNA of the CDR3 is TGCGCCAGCAGAGGGGACAGGTCGGGGTTTGAAAAACTGTTTTTT. Full variable domain (rest looked up from reference TRBV5-1 and TRBJ1-4): KAGVTQTPRYLIKTRGQQVTLSCSPISGHRSVSWYQQTPGQGLQFLFEYFSETQRNKGNFPGRFSGRQFSNSRSEMNVSTLELGDSALYLCASRGDRSGFEKLFFGSGTQLSVL.

This rearrangement joins TRBV6-1 to TRBJ2-1; 9 nucleotides agree with TRBD2. The CDR3 totals 14 residues. CDR1 and CDR2 (germline): MNHNS, SASEGT. The V segment lost 7 bases and the J segment 6 bases; nucleotides outside the gene matches: 7. The CDR3 DNA sequence: TGTGCCAGCATCGCGGGGGGGCTGGGCAATGAGCAGTTCTTC. This translates into CASIAGGLGNEQFF.

This chain connects TRBV5-4 to TRBJ2-7; 11 bases map to TRBD1. CDR3 length: 15 residues. The V segment lost 4 bases and the J segment 5 bases; nucleotides outside the gene matches: 8. Per the germline V gene, CDR1 is SGHNT and CDR2 is YYREEE (reference sequence). For the CDR3, the DNA is TGTGCCAGCAGCCCAGGACAGGGGGCTTTACACGAGCAGTACTTC. This encodes CASSPGQGALHEQYF.

This clone occurred once. The chain uses TRBV7-3 and TRBJ2-1; 8 bases are shared with TRBD2. With V trimmed by 1 base and J by 10 bases, 0 bases remained unmatched. Germline assignment: CDR1 SGHTA and CDR2 FQGTGA. This CDR3 contains 12 residues. The DNA for the CDR3 is TGTGCCAGCAGCTTAAGCGGGGGGGAGCAGTTCTTC. Its protein is CASSLSGGEQFF.

The rearrangement uses TRBV2 and TRBJ2-2, with 7 bases aligning to TRBD1. The germline V gene encodes CDR1 SNHLY and CDR2 FYNNEI. This CDR3 spans 13 amino acids. V lost 6 bases to trimming and J lost 6 bases; unmatched junction nucleotides: 4. For the CDR3, the DNA is TGTGCCAGCAGCACAACAGGGGCCGGGGAGCTGTTTTTT. As protein: CASSTTGAGELFF.

This clone was detected once. The V and J genes are TRBV5-4 and TRBJ2-5; D perhaps matches TRBD1 (5 bases). The V end was cut by 3 bases, the J end by 3 bases, with 12 bases between. The CDR3 has 14 residues. CDR1 and CDR2 from the germline V gene are SGHNT and YYREEE (reference sequence). In DNA form, the CDR3 reads TGTGCCAGCAGCTCCCCTGTAGGGGAAGAGACCCAGTACTTC. Protein: CASSSPVGEETQYF.

V and J are TRBV6-7 and TRBJ1-2; 9 positions match TRBD1. TRBV6-7 is filed as an ORF, its function uncertain. The V segment lost 4 bases and the J segment 7 bases; nucleotides outside the gene matches: 28. This CDR3 is built from 21 residues. DNA for the CDR3: TGTGCCAGCAGTTTCGAGGGGACAGGGAGGGAGCCTGGGCTTTTTAGAGCTGGCTACACCTTC. Its translation: CASSFEGTGREPGLFRAGYTF.

The genes are TRBV2 and TRBJ1-5; 11 bases line up with TRBD1. The CDR3 contains 17 residues. J lost 6 bases, V lost 3 bases, and 10 bases had no gene match. CDR1 and CDR2 (germline): SNHLY, FYNNEI. CDR3 in amino acids: CASSDPLSGTGGQPQHF. In DNA form, the CDR3 reads TGTGCCAGCAGTGACCCCTTATCCGGGACAGGGGGTCAGCCCCAGCATTTT.

As regards this clone: Other nucleotide sequences from this sample produce the same CDR3. The chain employs TRBV29-1 and TRBJ2-2; D possibly corresponds to TRBD1 (5 bases). V was pared by 6 bases and J by 1 base, with 9 bases between. The CDR3 length is 13 residues. Per the germline V gene, CDR1 is SQVTM and CDR2 is ANQGSEA. CDR3 bases: TGCAGCGTAGATACAGGGAACACCGGGGAGCTGTTTTTT. Encoded protein: CSVDTGNTGELFF.

CDR3: CASSLGPPGGGGETQYF. The CDR3 DNA reads as TGCGCCAGCAGCTTGGGCCCTCCAGGGGGAGGTGGGGAGACCCAGTACTTC. The V and J genes are TRBV5-1 and TRBJ2-5; weak D call: TRBD1 (7 bases). V was trimmed by 0 bases and J by 5 bases, leaving 20 bases between them. CDR3 size: 17 residues. From germline, CDR1 is SGHRS and CDR2 YFSETQ.